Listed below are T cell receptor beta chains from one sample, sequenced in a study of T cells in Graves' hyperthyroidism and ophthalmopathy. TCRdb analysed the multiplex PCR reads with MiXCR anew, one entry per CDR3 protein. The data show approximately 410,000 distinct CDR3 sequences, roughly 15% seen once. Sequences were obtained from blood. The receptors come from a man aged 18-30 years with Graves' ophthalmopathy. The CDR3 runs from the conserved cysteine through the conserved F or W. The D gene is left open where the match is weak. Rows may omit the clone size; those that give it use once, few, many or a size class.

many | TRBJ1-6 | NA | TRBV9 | CASSVGEGSPLHF | TGTGCCAGCAGCGTAGGAGAGGGTTCACCCCTCCACTTT
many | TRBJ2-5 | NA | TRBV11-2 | CASSPRLEETQYF | TGTGCCAGCAGCCCCCGCCTTGAAGAGACCCAGTACTTC
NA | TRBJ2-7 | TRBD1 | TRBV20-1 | CSAVTGGQGSYEQYF | TGCAGTGCCGTGACCGGGGGACAGGGTTCCTACGAGCAGTACTTC
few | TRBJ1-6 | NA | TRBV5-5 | CASSPGITAYNSPLHF | TGTGCCAGCAGCCCCGGAATAACAGCTTATAATTCACCCCTCCACTTT
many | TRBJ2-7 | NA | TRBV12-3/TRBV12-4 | CASSFAETYEQYF | TGTGCCAGCAGTTTTGCGGAAACCTACGAGCAGTACTTC
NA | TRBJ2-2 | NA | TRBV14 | CASSHRVGPGELFF | TGTGCCAGCAGCCATCGTGTGGGCCCCGGGGAGCTGTTTTTT
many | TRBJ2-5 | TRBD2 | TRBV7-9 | CASSLSGREETQYF | TGTGCCAGCAGCCTTAGCGGGAGAGAAGAGACCCAGTACTTC
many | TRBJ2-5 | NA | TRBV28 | CASSFLSGVQETQYF | TGTGCCAGCAGTTTTCTCTCGGGGGTCCAAGAGACCCAGTACTTC
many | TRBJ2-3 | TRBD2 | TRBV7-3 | CASSQGGADTQYF | TGTGCCAGCAGCCAGGGAGGGGCTGATACGCAGTATTTT
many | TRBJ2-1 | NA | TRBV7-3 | CASSLLGLANNEQFF | TGTGCCAGCAGCTTATTGGGGCTAGCTAACAATGAGCAGTTCTTC
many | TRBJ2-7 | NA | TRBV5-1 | CASSSSDYSYEQYF | TGCGCCAGCAGCTCTTCGGACTACTCCTACGAGCAGTACTTC
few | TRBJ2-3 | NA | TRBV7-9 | CASSLVEYSSTDTQYF | TGTGCCAGCAGCTTAGTGGAATACTCTAGCACAGATACGCAGTATTTT
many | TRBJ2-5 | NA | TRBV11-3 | CASRHLDEQETQYF | TGTGCCAGCAGACACTTAGACGAACAAGAGACCCAGTACTTC
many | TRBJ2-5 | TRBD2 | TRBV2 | CASSEIPTSGDQETQYF | TGTGCCAGCAGTGAAATTCCGACTAGCGGGGACCAAGAGACCCAGTACTTC
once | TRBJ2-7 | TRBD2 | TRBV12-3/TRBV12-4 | CASSPTSGKLYEQYF | TGTGCCAGCAGCCCGACTAGCGGGAAGCTCTACGAGCAGTACTTC
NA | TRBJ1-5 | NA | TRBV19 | CASSIGQSNQPQHF | TGTGCCAGTAGTATCGGACAGTCCAATCAGCCCCAGCATTTT
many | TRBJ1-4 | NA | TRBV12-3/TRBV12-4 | CASTLGLYNEKLFF | TGTGCCAGCACCTTGGGTCTATATAATGAAAAACTGTTTTTT
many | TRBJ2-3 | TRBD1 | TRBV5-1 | CASSLERQGTDTQYF | TGCGCCAGCAGCTTGGAACGACAGGGAACAGATACGCAGTATTTT
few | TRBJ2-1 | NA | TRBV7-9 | CASNHFYNEQFF | TGTGCCAGCAACCATTTCTACAATGAGCAGTTCTTC
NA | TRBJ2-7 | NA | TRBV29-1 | CSVEDVDDSHVYEQYF | TGCAGCGTTGAAGACGTCGATGACTCCCATGTCTACGAGCAGTACTTC
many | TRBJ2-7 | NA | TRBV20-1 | CSARQGFGSLHEQYF | TGCAGTGCTAGACAAGGGTTCGGGAGTCTCCACGAGCAGTACTTC
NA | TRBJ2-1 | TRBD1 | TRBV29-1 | CSGTGTGSSYNEQFF | TGCAGCGGTACCGGGACAGGGAGCTCCTACAATGAGCAGTTCTTC
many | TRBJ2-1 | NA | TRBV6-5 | CASSYSSSGDEQFF | TGTGCCAGCAGTTACTCTTCGTCTGGGGACGAGCAGTTCTTC